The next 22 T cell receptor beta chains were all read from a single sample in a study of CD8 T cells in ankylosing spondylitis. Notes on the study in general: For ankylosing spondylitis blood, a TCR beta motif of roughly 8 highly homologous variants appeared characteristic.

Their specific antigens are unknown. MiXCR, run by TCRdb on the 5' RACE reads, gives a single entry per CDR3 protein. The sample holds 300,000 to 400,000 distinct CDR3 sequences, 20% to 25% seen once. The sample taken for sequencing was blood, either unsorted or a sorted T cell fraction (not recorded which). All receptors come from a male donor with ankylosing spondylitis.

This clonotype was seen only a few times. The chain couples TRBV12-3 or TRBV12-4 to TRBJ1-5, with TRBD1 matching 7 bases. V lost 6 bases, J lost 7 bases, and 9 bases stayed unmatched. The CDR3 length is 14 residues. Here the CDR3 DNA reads TGTGCCAGCAGGAAACAGGGGACAGTGCAGCCCCAGCATTTT. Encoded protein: CASRKQGTVQPQHF.

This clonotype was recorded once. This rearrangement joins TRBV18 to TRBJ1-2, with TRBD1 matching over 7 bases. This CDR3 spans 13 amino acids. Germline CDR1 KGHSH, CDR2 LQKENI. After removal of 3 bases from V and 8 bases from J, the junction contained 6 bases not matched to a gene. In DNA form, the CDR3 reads TGTGCCAGCTCACCGACAGGGACGGGAGGCTACACCTTC. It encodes CASSPTGTGGYTF.

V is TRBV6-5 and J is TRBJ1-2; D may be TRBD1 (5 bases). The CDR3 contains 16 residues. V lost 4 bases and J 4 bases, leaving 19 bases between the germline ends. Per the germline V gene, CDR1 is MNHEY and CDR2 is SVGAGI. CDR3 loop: CASSSERGPRSYGYTF. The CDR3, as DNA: TGTGCCAGCAGTTCCGAGAGGGGCCCTAGAAGCTATGGCTACACCTTC.

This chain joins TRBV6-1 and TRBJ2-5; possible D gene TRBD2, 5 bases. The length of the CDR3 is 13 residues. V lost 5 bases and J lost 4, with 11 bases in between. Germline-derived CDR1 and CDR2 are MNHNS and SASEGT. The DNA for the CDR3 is TGTGCCAGCAGTCAACTAGTTGGAGAGACCCAGTACTTC. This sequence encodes CASSQLVGETQYF.

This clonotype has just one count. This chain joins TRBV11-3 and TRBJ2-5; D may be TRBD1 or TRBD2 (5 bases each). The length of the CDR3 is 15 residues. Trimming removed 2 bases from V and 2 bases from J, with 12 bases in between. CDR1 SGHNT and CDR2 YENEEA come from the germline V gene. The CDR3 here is CASSLLRGRQETQYF. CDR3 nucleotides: TGTGCCAGCAGCTTATTGAGGGGACGACAAGAGACCCAGTACTTC.

This CDR3 is CASSMWTDYGYTF. As DNA, the CDR3 is TGTGCCAGTAGTATGTGGACGGACTATGGCTACACCTTC. V is TRBV19 and J is TRBJ1-2; D ambiguous. Between the trimmed V and J ends, which lost 3 bases and 3 bases, there was a span of 8 bases. There are 13 residues in the CDR3. Germline lookup yields CDR1 LNHDA and CDR2 SQIVND (reference sequence). The entire variable domain, with the rest obtained from reference TRBV19 and TRBJ1-2, is as follows: DGGITQSPKYLFRKEGQNVTLSCEQNLNHDAMYWYRQDPGQGLRLIYYSQIVNDFQKGDIAEGYSVSREKKESFPLTVTSAQKNPTAFYLCASSMWTDYGYTFGSGTRLTVV.

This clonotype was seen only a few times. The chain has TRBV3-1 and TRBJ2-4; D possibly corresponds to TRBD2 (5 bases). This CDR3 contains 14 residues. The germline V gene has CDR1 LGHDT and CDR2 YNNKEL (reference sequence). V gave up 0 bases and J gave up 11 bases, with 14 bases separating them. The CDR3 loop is CASSQDTAQRVQYF. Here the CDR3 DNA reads TGTGCCAGCAGCCAAGATACAGCCCAGAGGGTTCAGTACTTC.

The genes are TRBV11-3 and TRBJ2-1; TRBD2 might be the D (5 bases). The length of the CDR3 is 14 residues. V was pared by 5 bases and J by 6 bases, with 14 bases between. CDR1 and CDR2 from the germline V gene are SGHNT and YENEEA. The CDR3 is CASSLGIEGNEQFF. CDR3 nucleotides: TGTGCCAGCAGCCTGGGTATAGAGGGCAATGAGCAGTTCTTC.

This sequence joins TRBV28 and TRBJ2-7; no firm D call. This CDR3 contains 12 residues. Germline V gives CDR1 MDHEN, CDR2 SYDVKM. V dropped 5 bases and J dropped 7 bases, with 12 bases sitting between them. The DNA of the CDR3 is TGTGCCAGCAGTCCTCCCTCTAGGGAGCAGTACTTC. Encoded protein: CASSPPSREQYF.

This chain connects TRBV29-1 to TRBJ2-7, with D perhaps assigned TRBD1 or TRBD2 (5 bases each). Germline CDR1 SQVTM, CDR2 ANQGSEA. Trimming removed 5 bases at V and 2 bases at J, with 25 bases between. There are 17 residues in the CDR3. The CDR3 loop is CSVTGTRYDTVPYEQYF. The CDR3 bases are TGCAGCGTTACCGGGACCAGGTACGATACGGTTCCCTACGAGCAGTACTTC.

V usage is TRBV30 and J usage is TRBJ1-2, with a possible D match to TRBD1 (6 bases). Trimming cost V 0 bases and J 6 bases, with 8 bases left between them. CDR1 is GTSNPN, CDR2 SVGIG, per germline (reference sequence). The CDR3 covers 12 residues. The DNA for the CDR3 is TGTGCCTGGAGTGTGGGGGCGAATGGCTACACCTTC. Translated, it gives CAWSVGANGYTF.

DNA for the CDR3: TGTGCCAGCTCACCACAGGGGGCGAACACTGAAGCTTTCTTT. This sequence encodes CASSPQGANTEAFF. V and J are TRBV18 and TRBJ1-1; 7 bases are a match to TRBD1. This CDR3 has 14 amino acids. Losses at the gene ends were 1 base for V and 1 base for J; bases not matched to a gene: 0. Per germline, CDR1 KGHSH and CDR2 LQKENI.

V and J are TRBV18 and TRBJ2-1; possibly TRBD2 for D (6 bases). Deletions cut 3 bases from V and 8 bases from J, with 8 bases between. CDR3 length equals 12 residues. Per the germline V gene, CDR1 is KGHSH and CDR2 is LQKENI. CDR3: CASSPGGDEQFF. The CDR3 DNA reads TGTGCCAGCTCACCGGGAGGAGATGAGCAGTTCTTC.

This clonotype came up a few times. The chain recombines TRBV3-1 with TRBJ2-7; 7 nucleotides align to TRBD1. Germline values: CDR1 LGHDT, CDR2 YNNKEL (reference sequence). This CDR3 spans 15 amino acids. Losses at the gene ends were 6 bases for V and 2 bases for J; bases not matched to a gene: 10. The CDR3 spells CASSNLGQATYEQYF. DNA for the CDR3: TGTGCCAGCAGTAACCTCGGACAGGCGACCTACGAGCAGTACTTC.

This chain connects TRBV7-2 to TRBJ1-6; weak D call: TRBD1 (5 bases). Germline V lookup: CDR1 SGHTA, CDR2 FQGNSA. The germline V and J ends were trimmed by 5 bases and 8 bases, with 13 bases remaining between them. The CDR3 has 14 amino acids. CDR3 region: CASSPPGTYSPLHF. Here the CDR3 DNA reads TGTGCCAGCAGCCCCCCGGGGACCTATTCACCCCTCCACTTT.

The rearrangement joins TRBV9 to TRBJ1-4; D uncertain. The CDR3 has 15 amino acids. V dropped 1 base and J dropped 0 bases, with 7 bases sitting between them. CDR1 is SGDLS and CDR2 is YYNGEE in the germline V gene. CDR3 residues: CASSVLDATNEKLFF. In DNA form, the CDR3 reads TGTGCCAGCAGCGTACTGGATGCAACTAATGAAAAACTGTTTTTT.

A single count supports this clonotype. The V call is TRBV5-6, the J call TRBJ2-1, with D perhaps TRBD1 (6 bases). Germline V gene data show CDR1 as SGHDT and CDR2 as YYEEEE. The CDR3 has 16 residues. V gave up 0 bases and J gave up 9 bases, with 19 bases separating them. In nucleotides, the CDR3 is TGTGCCAGCAGCTTGGTGGGGGCCGCCCCTGAGAGTGAGCAGTTCTTC. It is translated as CASSLVGAAPESEQFF.

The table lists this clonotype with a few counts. This chain's CDR3 is CASSLDPVGERDTQYF. The CDR3 DNA sequence: TGCGCCAGCAGCTTGGATCCTGTAGGGGAGCGAGATACGCAGTATTTT. This chain links TRBV5-1 with TRBJ2-3, with D perhaps being TRBD1 or TRBD2 (5 bases each). The CDR3 totals 16 residues. In germline, CDR1 is SGHRS, CDR2 YFSETQ. The V end was cut by 0 bases, the J end by 5 bases, with 16 bases between.

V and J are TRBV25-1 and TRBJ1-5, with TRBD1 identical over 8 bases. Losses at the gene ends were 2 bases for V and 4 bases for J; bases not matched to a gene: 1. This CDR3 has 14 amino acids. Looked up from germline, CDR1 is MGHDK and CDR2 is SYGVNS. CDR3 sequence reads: CASSERTGNQPQHF. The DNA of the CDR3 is TGTGCCAGCAGTGAACGGACAGGGAATCAGCCCCAGCATTTT.

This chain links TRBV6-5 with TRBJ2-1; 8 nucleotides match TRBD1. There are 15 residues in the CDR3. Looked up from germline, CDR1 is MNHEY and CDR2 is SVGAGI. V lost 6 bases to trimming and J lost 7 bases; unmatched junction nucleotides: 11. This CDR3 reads CASRYRTGLINEQFF. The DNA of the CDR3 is TGTGCCAGCAGGTATCGGACAGGGCTGATTAATGAGCAGTTCTTC.

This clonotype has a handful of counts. The CDR3 bases are TGTGCCAGCAGCCAGAGGCAGGGGTTTTCTACAGATACGCAGTATTTT. Its protein product is CASSQRQGFSTDTQYF. The chain has TRBV14 and TRBJ2-3; the D gene is possibly TRBD1 (6 bases). There are 16 residues in the CDR3. Germline V CDR1 and CDR2: SGHDN, FVKESK. With 3 bases removed from V and 3 bases from J, the gap between germline ends came to 16 bases. The whole variable domain, remainder taken from reference TRBV14 and TRBJ2-3, is EAGVTQFPSHSVIEKGQTVTLRCDPISGHDNLYWYRRVMGKEIKFLLHFVKESKQDESGMPNNRFLAERTGGTYSTLKVQPAELEDSGVYFCASSQRQGFSTDTQYFGPGTRLTVL.

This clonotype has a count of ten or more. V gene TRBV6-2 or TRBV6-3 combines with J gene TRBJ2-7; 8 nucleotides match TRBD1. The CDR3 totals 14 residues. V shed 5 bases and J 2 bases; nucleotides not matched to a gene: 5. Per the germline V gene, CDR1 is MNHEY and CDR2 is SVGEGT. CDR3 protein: CASSGWTGTYEQYF. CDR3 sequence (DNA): TGTGCCAGCAGTGGATGGACAGGGACCTACGAGCAGTACTTC.